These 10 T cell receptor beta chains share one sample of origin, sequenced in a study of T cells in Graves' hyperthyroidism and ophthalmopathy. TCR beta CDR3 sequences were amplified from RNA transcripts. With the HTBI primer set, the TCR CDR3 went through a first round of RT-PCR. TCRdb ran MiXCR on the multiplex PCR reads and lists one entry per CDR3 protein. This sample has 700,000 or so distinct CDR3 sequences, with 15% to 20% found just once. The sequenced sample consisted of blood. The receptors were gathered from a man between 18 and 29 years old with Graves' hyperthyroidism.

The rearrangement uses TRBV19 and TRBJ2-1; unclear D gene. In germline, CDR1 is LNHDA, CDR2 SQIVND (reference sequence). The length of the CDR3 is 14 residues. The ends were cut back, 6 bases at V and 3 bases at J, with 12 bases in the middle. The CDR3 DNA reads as TGTGCCAGTAGAATGGGTAGTTACTACAATGAGCAGTTCTTC. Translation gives CASRMGSYYNEQFF. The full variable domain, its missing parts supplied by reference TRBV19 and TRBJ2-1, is DGGITQSPKYLFRKEGQNVTLSCEQNLNHDAMYWYRQDPGQGLRLIYYSQIVNDFQKGDIAEGYSVSREKKESFPLTVTSAQKNPTAFYLCASRMGSYYNEQFFGPGTRLTVL.

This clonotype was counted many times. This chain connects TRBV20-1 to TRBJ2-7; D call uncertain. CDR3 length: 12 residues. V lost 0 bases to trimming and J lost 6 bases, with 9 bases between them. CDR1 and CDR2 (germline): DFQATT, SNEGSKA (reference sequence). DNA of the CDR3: TGCAGTGCTAGAGACCTGAACCGCGAGCAGTACTTC. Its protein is CSARDLNREQYF.

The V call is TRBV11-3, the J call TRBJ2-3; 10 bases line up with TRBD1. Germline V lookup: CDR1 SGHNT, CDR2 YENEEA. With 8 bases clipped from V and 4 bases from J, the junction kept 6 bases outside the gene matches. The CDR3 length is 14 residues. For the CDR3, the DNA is TGTGCCAGCGAAGGACAGGGGGACTCAGATACGCAGTATTTT. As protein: CASEGQGDSDTQYF.

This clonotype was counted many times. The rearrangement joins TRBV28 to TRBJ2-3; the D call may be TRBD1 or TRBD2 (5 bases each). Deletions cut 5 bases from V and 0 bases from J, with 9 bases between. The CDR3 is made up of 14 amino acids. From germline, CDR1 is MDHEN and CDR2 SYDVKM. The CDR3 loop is CASSRGPSTDTQYF. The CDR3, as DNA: TGTGCCAGCAGTCGGGGACCGAGCACAGATACGCAGTATTTT.

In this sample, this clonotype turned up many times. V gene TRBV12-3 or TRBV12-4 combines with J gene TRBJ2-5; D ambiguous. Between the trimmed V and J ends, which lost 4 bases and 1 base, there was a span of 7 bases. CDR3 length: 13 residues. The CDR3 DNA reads TGTGCCAGCAGTTCCCCCGGCCAAGAGACCCAGTACTTC. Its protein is CASSSPGQETQYF.

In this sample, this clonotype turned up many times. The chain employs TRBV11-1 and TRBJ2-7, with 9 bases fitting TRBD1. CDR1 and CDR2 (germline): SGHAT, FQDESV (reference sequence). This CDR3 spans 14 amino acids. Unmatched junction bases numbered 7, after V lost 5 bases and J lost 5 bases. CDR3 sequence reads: CASSIRDRVNEQYF. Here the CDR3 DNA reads TGTGCCAGCAGCATCCGGGACAGGGTCAACGAGCAGTACTTC.

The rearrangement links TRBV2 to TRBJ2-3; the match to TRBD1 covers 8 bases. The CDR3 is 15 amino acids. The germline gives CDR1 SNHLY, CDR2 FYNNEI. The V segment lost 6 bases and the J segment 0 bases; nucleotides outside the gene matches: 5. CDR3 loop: CASRPGTGSTDTQYF. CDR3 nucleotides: TGTGCCAGCAGGCCCGGGACAGGCAGCACAGATACGCAGTATTTT.

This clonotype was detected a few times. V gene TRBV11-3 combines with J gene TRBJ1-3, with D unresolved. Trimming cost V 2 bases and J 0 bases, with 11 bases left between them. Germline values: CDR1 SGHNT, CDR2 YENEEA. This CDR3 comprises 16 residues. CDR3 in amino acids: CASSLKEGPSGNTIYF. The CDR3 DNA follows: TGTGCCAGCAGCTTAAAAGAGGGCCCCTCTGGAAACACCATATATTTT.

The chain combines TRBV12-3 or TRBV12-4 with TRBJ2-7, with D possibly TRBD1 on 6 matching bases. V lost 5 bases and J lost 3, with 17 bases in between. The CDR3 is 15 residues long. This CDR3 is CASSGGHALNYEQYF. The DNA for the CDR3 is TGTGCCAGCAGTGGGGGACACGCGTTAAACTACGAGCAGTACTTC.

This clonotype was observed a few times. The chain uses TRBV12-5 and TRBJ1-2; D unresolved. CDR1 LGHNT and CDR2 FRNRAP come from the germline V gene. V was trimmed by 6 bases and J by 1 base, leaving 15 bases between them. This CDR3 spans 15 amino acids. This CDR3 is CASGHDGSYNYGYTF. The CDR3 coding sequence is TGTGCTAGTGGCCACGACGGATCTTATAACTATGGCTACACCTTC. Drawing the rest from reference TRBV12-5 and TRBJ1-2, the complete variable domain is DARVTQTPRHKVTEMGQEVTMRCQPILGHNTVFWYRQTMMQGLELLAYFRNRAPLDDSGMPKDRFSAEMPDATLATLKIQPSEPRDSAVYFCASGHDGSYNYGYTFGSGTRLTVV.